The present entry profiles one T cell receptor (beta chain) with its context. Its target is not known. This record comes from a study of cytomegalovirus exposure and HLA in healthy donors. Regarding the study as a whole: Later work found most CMV-associated TCR beta chains apparently HLA-restricted. Later analysis demonstrated an association between a missense DCLRE1C variant and TCR beta V- and J-gene trimming.

The CDR3 sequence is 18 residues long. V shed 1 base and J shed 5 bases, with 21 bases lying between them. Germline V CDR1 and CDR2: SGHDN, FVKESK. PCR involved 60 Vbeta and 13 Jbeta primers. This table comes from immunoSEQ multiplex PCR, and its TCRdb copy is limited to in-frame clones, with some not included. This sample contains approximately 120,000 clones. The donors (healthy individuals) were bone marrow donors. This TCR came from a woman aged 60-70 years in good health and CMV-seronegative. The specimen was PBMCs. The chain uses TRBV14 and TRBJ2-1; D might be TRBD2 (6 bases). Here the CDR3 reads CASSQVRAGTGGDNEQFF. In DNA form, the CDR3 reads TGTGCCAGCAGCCAAGTCCGAGCGGGCACGGGTGGTGACAATGAGCAGTTCTTC.